The 15 T cell receptor beta chains given below trace back to one sample, sequenced in a study of spatial heterogeneity in lung cancer. Time point reported: blood at routine non-recurrence follow-up after resection. One entry per CDR3 protein results from TCRdb running MiXCR on the 5' RACE reads. Of about 94,000 distinct CDR3 sequences in the sample, around 19% were seen once. The specimen comprised PBMCs, sampled at follow-up. The receptors were gathered from a male donor with early-stage non-small cell lung cancer.

J is TRBJ1-1 and V is TRBV20-1; tentatively, D is TRBD1 (6 bases). Germline V gene data show CDR1 as DFQATT and CDR2 as SNEGSKA (reference sequence). Trimming took off 4 bases at V and 5 bases at J, with 14 bases between the two ends. The length of the CDR3 is 13 residues. The CDR3 loop reads CSATQGLRTEAFF. Written as DNA, the CDR3 is TGCAGTGCTACACAGGGATTGAGAACTGAAGCTTTCTTT.

The rearrangement links TRBV7-2 to TRBJ1-2; D is unclear. This CDR3 spans 13 amino acids. Germline V gene sequence: CDR1 SGHTA, CDR2 FQGNSA. The V and J ends lost 5 bases and 5 bases respectively, with 12 bases between them. The CDR3 is CASSPPAEYGYTF. The CDR3 region has the DNA TGTGCCAGCAGCCCCCCGGCCGAGTATGGCTACACCTTC. The whole variable domain, remainder taken from reference TRBV7-2 and TRBJ1-2, is GAGVSQSPSNKVTEKGKDVELRCDPISGHTALYWYRQSLGQGLEFLIYFQGNSAPDKSGLPSDRFSAERTGGSVSTLTIQRTQQEDSAVYLCASSPPAEYGYTFGSGTRLTVV.

This clonotype was counted a few times. The CDR3 region has the DNA TGTGCCAGCAGCTTGGAAGGGGACTATGAAGCTTTCTTT. This gives the protein CASSLEGDYEAFF. The V and J genes are TRBV5-6 and TRBJ1-1, with D maybe TRBD1 (5 bases). There are 13 residues in the CDR3. Germline V gene sequence: CDR1 SGHDT, CDR2 YYEEEE. V was cut by 0 bases and J by 7 bases, with 10 bases left in between.

The chain is built from TRBV20-1 and TRBJ1-3; D remains ambiguous. From germline, CDR1 is DFQATT and CDR2 SNEGSKA (reference sequence). The CDR3 is 21 amino acids. V was shortened by 5 bases and J by 0 bases, with 32 bases between the two germline ends. The CDR3 DNA sequence: TGCAGTGCTCCCGCAATGGGAGGGTTAGTATCCGCGAAAAGCTCTGGAAACACCATATATTTT. Translation gives CSAPAMGGLVSAKSSGNTIYF.

This clonotype was seen more than once but under ten times. The chain uses TRBV4-1 and TRBJ1-1, with 7 nucleotides matching TRBD1. The CDR3 spans 16 residues. The trim removed 2 bases at V and 2 bases at J, leaving 8 bases unmatched. The V gene's germline CDR1 is MGHRA and CDR2 YSYEKL. The CDR3 region is CASSQRAGQLNTEAFF. The DNA of the CDR3 is TGCGCCAGCAGCCAACGGGCGGGACAGCTAAACACTGAAGCTTTCTTT.

This clonotype is labeled medium-sized. The chain uses TRBV27 and TRBJ2-2; D remains unclear. This CDR3 contains 12 residues. The V gene lost 3 bases and the J gene lost 6 bases, with 5 bases spanning the gap. Germline-derived CDR1 and CDR2 are MNHEY and SMNVEV (reference sequence). In DNA form, the CDR3 reads TGTGCCAGCAGTTTCGGGTCCGGGGAGCTGTTTTTT. Amino acids: CASSFGSGELFF.

Only a few counts were recorded for this clonotype. The rearrangement links TRBV5-1 to TRBJ2-3; D remains ambiguous. The CDR3 contains 13 residues. The ends were cut back, 4 bases at V and 0 bases at J, with 6 bases in the middle. Germline V gene sequence: CDR1 SGHRS, CDR2 YFSETQ. The CDR3, as DNA: TGCGCCAGCAGCCCGGACAGCACAGATACGCAGTATTTT. This gives the protein CASSPDSTDTQYF.

The gene calls are TRBV18 and TRBJ2-3; a weak D match, TRBD1 (6 bases). Germline V gives CDR1 KGHSH, CDR2 LQKENI. There are 17 residues in the CDR3. Trimming cost V 8 bases and J 0 bases, with 21 bases left between them. The CDR3: CASRTASIRSSTDTQYF. CDR3 coding DNA: TGTGCCAGCCGGACAGCGTCCATCCGGAGTAGCACAGATACGCAGTATTTT.

This clonotype was seen a few times. This rearrangement joins TRBV2 to TRBJ1-2; maybe TRBD1 (6 bases). The CDR3 has 14 residues. Germline V gene lookup returns CDR1 SNHLY and CDR2 FYNNEI. V lost 5 bases and J lost 5, with 15 bases in between. The DNA for the CDR3 is TGTGCCAGCAGTACCACGGGGGGCGCTTATGGCTACACCTTC. This encodes CASSTTGGAYGYTF.

This clonotype was counted a few times. V usage is TRBV2 and J usage is TRBJ2-5; 8 nucleotides match TRBD2. The CDR3 extends over 15 amino acids. CDR1 SNHLY and CDR2 FYNNEI come from the germline V gene. Trimming took 2 bases from V and 2 from J; bases not matched to a gene: 4. The CDR3 loop is CASSENGGVQETQYF. CDR3 coding DNA: TGTGCCAGCAGTGAAAACGGGGGGGTTCAAGAGACCCAGTACTTC.

The CDR3 nucleotides read TGTGCCAGCAGTGCTTCCAGGGGGAGCAATCAGCCCCAGCATTTT. It codes for CASSASRGSNQPQHF. The chain is built from TRBV2 and TRBJ1-5; 7 bases are shared with TRBD1. Germline V gene sequence: CDR1 SNHLY, CDR2 FYNNEI. This CDR3 comprises 15 residues. V lost 4 bases, J lost 1 base, and 4 bases stayed unmatched. Drawing the rest from reference TRBV2 and TRBJ1-5, the complete variable domain is EPEVTQTPSHQVTQMGQEVILRCVPISNHLYFYWYRQILGQKVEFLVSFYNNEISEKSEIFDDQFSVERPDGSNFTLKIRSTKLEDSAMYFCASSASRGSNQPQHFGDGTRLSIL.

V usage is TRBV27 and J usage is TRBJ1-5; 11 bases fit TRBD1. The V gene end was trimmed by 5 bases and the J gene end by 1 base; junction bases not matched to a gene: 1. CDR3 length equals 15 residues. From germline, CDR1 is MNHEY and CDR2 SMNVEV (reference sequence). This chain's CDR3 is CASSGTGGSNQPQHF. The CDR3 coding sequence is TGTGCCAGCAGTGGGACAGGGGGAAGCAATCAGCCCCAGCATTTT.

Comments on this clonotype: As the CDR3 is not closed by the conserved phenylalanine or tryptophan, this likely results from a read error. The chain links TRBV24-1 to TRBJ2-1, with D perhaps assigned TRBD1 or TRBD2 (5 bases each). Germline CDR1 is KGHDR and CDR2 is SFDVKD. With 4 bases removed from V and 6 bases from J, the gap between germline ends came to 12 bases. The CDR3 loop spans 14 amino acids. The CDR3 nucleotides are TGTGCCACCAGTGAAAAGGGACGCTTCAATGAGCAGTTCTCC. As protein: CATSEKGRFNEQFS.

The chain carries TRBV7-8 and TRBJ1-3; D remains unclear. The germline V and J ends were trimmed by 0 bases and 4 bases, with 13 bases remaining between them. Looked up from germline, CDR1 is SGHVS and CDR2 is FQNEAQ. The CDR3 totals 16 residues. For the CDR3, the DNA is TGTGCCAGCAGCTTAGCTCGGACCGACTCGGGAAACACCATATATTTT. Protein sequence: CASSLARTDSGNTIYF.

The V and J genes are TRBV18 and TRBJ2-1; 12 bases align to TRBD2. Losses at the gene ends were 5 bases for V and 7 bases for J; bases not matched to a gene: 6. The CDR3 sequence is 15 residues long. CDR1 and CDR2 (germline): KGHSH, LQKENI. The CDR3 coding sequence is TGTGCCAGCTCATCCCTAGCGGGGGGGGCTAATGAGCAGTTCTTC. This gives the protein CASSSLAGGANEQFF.